The clone carrying this TCR beta chain has only a few counts. What it binds is unknown. The sample is drawn from a study of shared clonotypes between healthy human individuals. Study background: There were three CD4 naive, three CD4 memory, two CD8 naive and one CD8 memory plates per donor.

General study results and limits: Shared across a few donors were roughly 5% of the naive CD4 clonotypes.

Produced via immunoSEQ multiplex PCR; TCRdb's table is partial and in-frame only. This table has approximately 1,500,000 clones, more than 95% appearing once. There were no recent acute infections or vaccinations among the donors, who were healthy HIV-negative adults. Germline CDR1 KGHSH, CDR2 LQKENI. The CDR3 extends over 12 amino acids. With V trimmed by 5 bases and J by 7 bases, 2 bases remained unmatched. This sequence originates from a man aged 25 to 40 in good health. The sample taken for sequencing was naive CD4+ T cells sorted from blood. The subset here: CD45RA+ positively selected. The J gene is TRBJ1-1, the V gene TRBV18, with 9 positions matching TRBD1. The CDR3 is CASSTGGGEAFF. The CDR3 region has the DNA TGTGCCAGCTCAACAGGGGGCGGTGAAGCTTTCTTT.